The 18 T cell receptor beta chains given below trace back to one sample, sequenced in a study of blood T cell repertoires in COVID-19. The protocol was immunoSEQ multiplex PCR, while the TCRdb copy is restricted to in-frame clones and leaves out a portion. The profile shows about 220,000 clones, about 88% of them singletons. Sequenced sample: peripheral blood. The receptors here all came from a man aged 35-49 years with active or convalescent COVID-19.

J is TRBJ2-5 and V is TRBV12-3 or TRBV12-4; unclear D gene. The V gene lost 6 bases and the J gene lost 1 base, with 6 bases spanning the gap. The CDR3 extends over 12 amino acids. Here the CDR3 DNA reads TGTGCCAGCAGCCTTGTCCAAGAGACCCAGTACTTC. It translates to CASSLVQETQYF.

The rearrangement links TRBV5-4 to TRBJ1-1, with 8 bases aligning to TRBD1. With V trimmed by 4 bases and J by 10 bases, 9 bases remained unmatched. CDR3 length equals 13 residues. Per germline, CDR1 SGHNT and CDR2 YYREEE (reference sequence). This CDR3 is CASSGAPDRGAFF. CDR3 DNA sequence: TGTGCCAGCAGCGGGGCCCCTGACAGGGGAGCTTTCTTT.

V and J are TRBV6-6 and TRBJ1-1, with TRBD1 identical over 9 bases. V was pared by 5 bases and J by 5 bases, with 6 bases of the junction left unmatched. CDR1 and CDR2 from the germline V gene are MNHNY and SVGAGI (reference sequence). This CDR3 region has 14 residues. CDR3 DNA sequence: TGTGCCAGCAGTACACAGGGGGCGGGTACTGAAGCTTTCTTT. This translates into CASSTQGAGTEAFF.

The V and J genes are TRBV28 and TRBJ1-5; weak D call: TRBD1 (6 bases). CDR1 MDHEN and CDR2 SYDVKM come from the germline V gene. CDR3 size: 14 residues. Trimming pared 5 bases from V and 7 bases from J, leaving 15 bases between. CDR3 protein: CASSRTGFIQPQHF. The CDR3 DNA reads TGTGCCAGCAGTCGTACAGGGTTTATACAGCCCCAGCATTTT. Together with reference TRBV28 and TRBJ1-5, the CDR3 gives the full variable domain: DVKVTQSSRYLVKRTGEKVFLECVQDMDHENMFWYRQDPGLGLRLIYFSYDVKMKEKGDIPEGYSVSREKKERFSLILESASTNQTSMYLCASSRTGFIQPQHFGDGTRLSIL.

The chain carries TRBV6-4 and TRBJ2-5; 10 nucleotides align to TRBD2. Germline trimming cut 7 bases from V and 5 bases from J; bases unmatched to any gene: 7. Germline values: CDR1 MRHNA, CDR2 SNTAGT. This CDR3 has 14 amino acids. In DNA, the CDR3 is TGTGCCAGCACCCCTCGAGCGGGGGGGGAGACCCAGTACTTC. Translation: CASTPRAGGETQYF.

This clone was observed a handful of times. This CDR3 reads CASSTGSNEKLFF. The CDR3 nucleotides are TGTGCCAGTAGTACAGGATCCAATGAAAAACTGTTTTTT. V is TRBV19 and J is TRBJ1-4, with D unresolved. The CDR3 extends over 13 amino acids. Germline CDR1 is LNHDA and CDR2 is SQIVND (reference sequence). The V end lost 4 bases, the J end lost 5 bases, and 8 bases lay between the germline ends.

The CDR3, as DNA: TGTGCCAGCAGCTCTGGCGGGTACAGGGGGTGGAGGCCCCAGCATTTT. This translates into CASSSGGYRGWRPQHF. This sequence joins TRBV28 and TRBJ1-5, with 8 positions matching TRBD1. V dropped 6 bases and J dropped 9; count of bases not matched to a gene: 16. The germline CDR1 and CDR2 sequences are MDHEN and SYDVKM. The CDR3 contains 16 residues.

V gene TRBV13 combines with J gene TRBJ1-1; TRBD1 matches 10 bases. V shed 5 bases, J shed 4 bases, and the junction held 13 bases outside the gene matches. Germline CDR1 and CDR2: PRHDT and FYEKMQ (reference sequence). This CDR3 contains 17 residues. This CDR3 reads CASSPHRDRGPRTEAFF. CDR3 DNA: TGTGCCAGCAGCCCCCACAGAGACAGGGGGCCTCGCACTGAAGCTTTCTTT.

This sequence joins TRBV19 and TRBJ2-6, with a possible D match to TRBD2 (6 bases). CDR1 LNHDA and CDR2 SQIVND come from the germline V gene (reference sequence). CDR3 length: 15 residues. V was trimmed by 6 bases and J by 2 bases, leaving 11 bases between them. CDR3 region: CASRRGSTGANVLTF. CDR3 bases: TGTGCCAGTAGGCGGGGCTCGACTGGGGCCAACGTCCTGACTTTC.

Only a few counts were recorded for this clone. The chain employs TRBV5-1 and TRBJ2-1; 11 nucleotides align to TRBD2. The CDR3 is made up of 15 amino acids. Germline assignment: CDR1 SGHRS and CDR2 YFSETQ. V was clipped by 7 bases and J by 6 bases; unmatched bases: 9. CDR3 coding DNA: TGCGCCAGCCACCTTGTAGCGGGAGGGCCCAATGAGCAGTTCTTC. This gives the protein CASHLVAGGPNEQFF. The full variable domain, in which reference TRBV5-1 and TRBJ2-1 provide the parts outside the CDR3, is KAGVTQTPRYLIKTRGQQVTLSCSPISGHRSVSWYQQTPGQGLQFLFEYFSETQRNKGNFPGRFSGRQFSNSRSEMNVSTLELGDSALYLCASHLVAGGPNEQFFGPGTRLTVL.

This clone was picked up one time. CDR3 residues: CASSPRGGADTEAFF. In nucleotides, the CDR3 is TGTGCCAGCTCACCACGCGGAGGGGCGGACACTGAAGCTTTCTTT. The chain couples TRBV18 to TRBJ1-1; D may be TRBD1 (5 bases). V was pared by 1 base and J by 3 bases, with 12 bases between. The V gene's germline CDR1 is KGHSH and CDR2 LQKENI. There are 15 residues in the CDR3.

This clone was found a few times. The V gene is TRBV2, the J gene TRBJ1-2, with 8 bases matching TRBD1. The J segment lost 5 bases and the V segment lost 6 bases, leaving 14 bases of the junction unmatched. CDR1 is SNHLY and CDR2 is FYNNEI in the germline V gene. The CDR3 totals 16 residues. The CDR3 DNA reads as TGTGCCAGCAGCCAACGTCCCGGGACAGGTACATATGGCTACACCTTC. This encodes CASSQRPGTGTYGYTF.

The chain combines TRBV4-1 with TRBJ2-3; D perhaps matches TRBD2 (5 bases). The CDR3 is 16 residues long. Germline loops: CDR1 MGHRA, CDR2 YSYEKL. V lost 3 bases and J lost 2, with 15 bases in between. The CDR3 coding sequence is TGCGCCAGCAGCCACCCGGACTCCCAATCCACAGATACGCAGTATTTT. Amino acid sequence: CASSHPDSQSTDTQYF.

In DNA, the CDR3 is TGCGCCAGCAGCTTGCTGGGCAAGGAGGGTTATGGCTACACCTTC. Translating it yields CASSLLGKEGYGYTF. This chain joins TRBV5-1 and TRBJ1-2; D uncertain. The CDR3 contains 15 residues. V was shortened by 1 base and J by 5 bases, with 15 bases between the two germline ends. The germline CDR1 and CDR2 sequences are SGHRS and YFSETQ.

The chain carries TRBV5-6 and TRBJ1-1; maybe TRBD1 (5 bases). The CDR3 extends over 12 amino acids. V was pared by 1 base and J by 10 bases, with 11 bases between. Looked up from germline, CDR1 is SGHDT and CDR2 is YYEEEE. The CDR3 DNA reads TGTGCCAGCAGCTTGAGCCGGGGGATAGCTTTCTTT. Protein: CASSLSRGIAFF.

The CDR3 sequence: CASSPGYYNSPLHF. CDR3 DNA sequence: TGTGCCAGCAGTCCAGGATACTATAATTCACCCCTCCACTTT. The chain combines TRBV27 with TRBJ1-6, with D unclear. Trimming cost V 5 bases and J 3 bases, with 8 bases left between them. Germline lookup yields CDR1 MNHEY and CDR2 SMNVEV (reference sequence). The CDR3 is made up of 14 amino acids.

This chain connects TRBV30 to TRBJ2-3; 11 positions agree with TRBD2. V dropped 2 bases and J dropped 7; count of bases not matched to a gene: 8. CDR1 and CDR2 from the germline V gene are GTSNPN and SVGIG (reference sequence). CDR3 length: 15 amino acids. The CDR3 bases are TGTGCCTGGAGTCTTACTAGCGGGAGAAAGAATACGCAGTATTTT. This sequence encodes CAWSLTSGRKNTQYF.

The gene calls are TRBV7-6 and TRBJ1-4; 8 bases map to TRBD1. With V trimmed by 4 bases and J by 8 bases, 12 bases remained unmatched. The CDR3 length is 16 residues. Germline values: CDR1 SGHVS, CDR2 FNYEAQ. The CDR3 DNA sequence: TGTGCCAGCAGCTCCAGGCTCGGACAGGGACCCGAAAAACTGTTTTTT. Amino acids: CASSSRLGQGPEKLFF.